This TCR beta chain was profiled in a study of neurological immune-mediated disorders. V lost 0 bases, J lost 4 bases, and 12 bases lay in between. CDR1 and CDR2 from the germline V gene are DFQATT and SNEGSKA (reference sequence). There are 14 residues in the CDR3. TCRdb passed the 5' RACE reads through MiXCR, listing each CDR3 protein once. This sample carries 50,000 to 70,000 distinct CDR3 sequences, less than 5.5% of them seen once, and the ten largest clones take 6.9%. This clonotype was counted at least ten times. Material: PBMCs. The TCR was taken from a man aged 30 to 45 with multiple sclerosis. The chain combines TRBV20-1 with TRBJ1-1; tentative D call: TRBD1 (5 bases). The CDR3 DNA sequence: TGCAGTGCTAGAGATGGGACGAGACCCACTGAAGCTTTCTTT. Amino acids: CSARDGTRPTEAFF.